The T cell receptor beta chain described here comes from a study of T-cell memory formation after mild COVID-19. Turning to the study itself: Each donor largely had its own TCR clusters.

In this sample, this clonotype turned up a few times. Its antigen is not known. TCRdb re-called the 5' RACE reads with MiXCR, one entry per CDR3 protein. The table has roughly 190,000 distinct CDR3 sequences, around 25% seen once. V gave up 2 bases and J gave up 5 bases, with 14 bases separating them. Germline V gene sequence: CDR1 KGHDR, CDR2 SFDVKD. CDR3 length: 15 amino acids. Study-wide results and caveats: Contracting CD8+ clones were enriched in EMRA, CD4+ mainly in CM and EM. Day 15 to 85 contractors were CD4/CD8 balanced; later expanders leaned CD4+. Some responding clones appeared in pre-infection memory, suggesting cross-reactive memory joined.

Sequenced: PBMCs or a T cell subset sorted from them (not recorded which). This TCR derives from an adult woman who had mild COVID-19 (a few samples of this study predate the infection). Cell type and time point are not known. The chain combines TRBV24-1 with TRBJ1-2, with unresolved D. The DNA of the CDR3 is TGTGCCACCAGTGATTCGGCGGCGCAGCCATATGGCTACACCTTC. Translation gives CATSDSAAQPYGYTF.